This T cell receptor (beta chain) was captured by sequencing in a study of cytomegalovirus exposure and HLA in healthy donors. General study results and limits: TCR beta sequences reportedly predicted most subjects' HLA-A and HLA-B alleles accurately. Relative to equally common others, HLA-associated TCR beta chains showed greater clonal expansion in a later analysis.

A multiplex PCR was run with 60 Vbeta primers and 13 Jbeta primers. Profiling relied on immunoSEQ multiplex PCR, and the TCRdb table lists in-frame clones only, not all of them. Of 200,000 or so clones in the sample, less than 85% were seen once. As for this clone: The antigen is undetermined.

The CDR3 consists of 16 residues. CDR1 is SGHRS, CDR2 YFSETQ, per germline. V lost 0 bases, J lost 3 bases, and 10 bases lay in between. This receptor was taken from a girl under 10 years old in good health and CMV-seronegative. Sequenced material: PBMCs. The chain links TRBV5-1 to TRBJ1-6, with D possibly being TRBD1 (5 bases). The CDR3, as DNA: TGCGCCAGCAGCTTGGGGACGGGACTCTATAATTCACCCCTCCACTTT. This translates into CASSLGTGLYNSPLHF.